Following are 11 T cell receptor beta chains from one sample sequenced in a study of blood T cell repertoires in COVID-19. Assay used: immunoSEQ multiplex PCR; TCRdb lists only in-frame clones, some missing. The top ten hold 4.7% of the sample, which has roughly 240,000 clones, approximately 80% seen once. Sequenced sample: peripheral blood. Receptors were obtained from a woman aged 70 to 79 with acute or convalescent COVID-19.

This chain joins TRBV28 and TRBJ1-2; 8 bases are a match to TRBD1. The V gene end was trimmed by 0 bases and the J gene end by 3 bases; junction bases not matched to a gene: 3. Germline CDR1 is MDHEN and CDR2 is SYDVKM. The CDR3 contains 15 residues. CDR3 in DNA: TGTGCCAGCAGTTTATGGATGACAGGGGACTATGGCTACACCTTC. This encodes CASSLWMTGDYGYTF.

The chain's CDR3 is CASSGTGRNTGELFF. In DNA form, the CDR3 reads TGTGCCAGCAGCGGGACAGGGAGAAACACCGGGGAGCTGTTTTTT. The chain joins TRBV7-9 to TRBJ2-2; 9 bases line up with TRBD1. With V trimmed by 5 bases and J by 2 bases, 3 bases remained unmatched. This CDR3 has 15 residues. From germline, CDR1 is SEHNR and CDR2 FQNEAQ (reference sequence).

The rearrangement links TRBV19 to TRBJ1-1, with D possibly TRBD1 on 5 matching bases. The CDR3 runs 14 residues. V dropped 3 bases and J dropped 5 bases, with 13 bases sitting between them. Germline V CDR1 and CDR2: LNHDA, SQIVND (reference sequence). The CDR3 region is CASSIYRLGTEAFF. The CDR3 DNA follows: TGTGCCAGTAGTATTTACAGGTTGGGTACTGAAGCTTTCTTT.

This chain links TRBV6-5 with TRBJ1-4; D is undetermined. The CDR3 consists of 15 residues. Germline CDR1 MNHEY, CDR2 SVGAGI. V dropped 2 bases and J dropped 0 bases, with 7 bases sitting between them. CDR3 in amino acids: CASSYTTTTNEKLFF. As DNA, the CDR3 is TGTGCCAGCAGTTACACTACTACAACTAATGAAAAACTGTTTTTT.

The chain has TRBV7-2 and TRBJ2-5; D call uncertain. This CDR3 has 13 residues. Germline CDR1 reads SGHTA; CDR2 reads FQGNSA. The V end lost 2 bases, the J end lost 0 bases, and 4 bases lay between the germline ends. In DNA, the CDR3 is TGTGCCAGCAGCTTACGGTACCAAGAGACCCAGTACTTC. This gives the protein CASSLRYQETQYF.

The gene calls are TRBV5-1 and TRBJ2-1, with 12 bases that match TRBD2. V lost 4 bases to trimming and J lost 6 bases; unmatched junction nucleotides: 8. CDR1 and CDR2 from the germline V gene are SGHRS and YFSETQ. This CDR3 comprises 16 residues. CDR3 sequence reads: CASSTRGLAGLNEQFF. Written as DNA, the CDR3 is TGCGCCAGCAGCACAAGGGGACTAGCGGGCCTCAATGAGCAGTTCTTC.

The chain has TRBV11-2 and TRBJ2-5; D possibly corresponds to TRBD1 (6 bases). The CDR3 runs 14 residues. V was clipped by 5 bases and J by 7 bases, with 17 bases between them. Looked up from germline, CDR1 is SGHAT and CDR2 is FQNNGV. In DNA form, the CDR3 reads TGTGCCAGCAGCCCGTCCGGACAGTCTGGGACCCAGTACTTC. This translates into CASSPSGQSGTQYF.

This clone was detected only a few times. The genes are TRBV3-1 (or the pseudogene TRBV3-2) and TRBJ2-7; D is perhaps TRBD1 (6 bases). Trimming took off 6 bases at V and 0 bases at J, with 15 bases between the two ends. The CDR3 runs to 15 residues. Germline V gene lookup returns CDR1 LGHDT and CDR2 YNNKEL (reference sequence). CDR3 sequence reads: CASSFRDNPSYEQYF. DNA for the CDR3: TGTGCCAGCAGTTTCCGGGACAACCCCTCCTACGAGCAGTACTTC.

This chain connects TRBV5-4 to TRBJ1-6; D perhaps matches TRBD1 (6 bases). Trimming shortened V by 2 bases and J by 6 bases, and 6 bases separated the two germline ends. The CDR3 extends over 13 amino acids. From germline, CDR1 is SGHNT and CDR2 YYREEE (reference sequence). Here the CDR3 DNA reads TGTGCCAGCAGCTTACAGGGTAATTCACCCCTCCACTTT. The encoded protein is CASSLQGNSPLHF.

The V gene is TRBV19, the J gene TRBJ1-2; maybe TRBD1 (6 bases). V was pared by 5 bases and J by 6 bases, with 13 bases between. The V gene's germline CDR1 is LNHDA and CDR2 SQIVND (reference sequence). The CDR3 is 13 amino acids. This CDR3 reads CASSAGTTNGYTF. The CDR3 region has the DNA TGTGCCAGTAGTGCCGGGACAACTAATGGCTACACCTTC.

The chain employs TRBV11-2 and TRBJ2-5; weak D call: TRBD2 (5 bases). Germline CDR1 and CDR2: SGHAT and FQNNGV. Between the trimmed V and J ends, which lost 5 bases and 0 bases, there was a span of 7 bases. This CDR3 spans 13 amino acids. The CDR3 loop is CASSEGNQETQYF. For the CDR3, the DNA is TGTGCCAGCAGCGAGGGAAACCAAGAGACCCAGTACTTC.